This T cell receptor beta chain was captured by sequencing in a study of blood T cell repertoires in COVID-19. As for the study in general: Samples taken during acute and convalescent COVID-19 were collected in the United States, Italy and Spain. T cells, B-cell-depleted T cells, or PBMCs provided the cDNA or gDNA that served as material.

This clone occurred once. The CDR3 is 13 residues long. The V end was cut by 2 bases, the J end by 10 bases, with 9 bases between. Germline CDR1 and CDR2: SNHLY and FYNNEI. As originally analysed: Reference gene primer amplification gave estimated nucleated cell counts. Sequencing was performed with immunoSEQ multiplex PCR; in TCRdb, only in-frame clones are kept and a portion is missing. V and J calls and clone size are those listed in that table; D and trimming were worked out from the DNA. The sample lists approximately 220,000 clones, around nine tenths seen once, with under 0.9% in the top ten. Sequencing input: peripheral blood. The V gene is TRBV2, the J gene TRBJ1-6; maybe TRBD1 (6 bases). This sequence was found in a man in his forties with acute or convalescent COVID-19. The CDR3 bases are TGTGCCAGCAGTGAACAGGGGAACTCACCCCTCCACTTT. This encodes CASSEQGNSPLHF.